What follows are 5 T cell receptor beta chains derived from one specimen sequenced in a study of cytomegalovirus exposure and HLA in healthy donors. Primers: 60 Vbeta forward and 13 Jbeta reverse. Sequencing used immunoSEQ multiplex PCR; TCRdb keeps in-frame clones, though not all of them. The data contain 63,000 or so clones, 79% of them seen just once; the ten biggest clones take up about 2.8%. Material for sequencing was PBMCs. The receptor set was obtained from a woman younger than 45 in good health and CMV-seronegative.

This chain joins TRBV4-3 and TRBJ1-4; a possible D gene is TRBD1 (6 bases). Germline CDR1 LGHNA, CDR2 YSLEER. V lost 0 bases and J lost 7, with 15 bases in between. This CDR3 contains 16 residues. CDR3: CASSQDPPQGGEKLFF. For the CDR3, the DNA is TGCGCCAGCAGCCAAGATCCTCCACAGGGTGGTGAAAAACTGTTTTTT.

The chain recombines TRBV30 with TRBJ1-2; possible D gene TRBD1, 5 bases. Germline CDR1 reads GTSNPN; CDR2 reads SVGIG (reference sequence). CDR3 length equals 11 residues. Trimming pared 3 bases from V and 13 bases from J, leaving 15 bases between. The CDR3 region is CAWRADSYVTF. The CDR3 nucleotides read TGTGCCTGGAGGGCCGACAGTTACGTCACCTTC.

V gene TRBV14 combines with J gene TRBJ2-7; 7 bases are a match to TRBD2. Germline trimming cut 4 bases from V and 1 base from J; bases unmatched to any gene: 7. CDR1 and CDR2 from the germline V gene are SGHDN and FVKESK. This CDR3 spans 15 amino acids. CDR3 nucleotide sequence: TGTGCCAGCAGCCCTACGAAGCGGGGATCCTACGAGCAGTACGTC. Translating it yields CASSPTKRGSYEQYV.

The chain carries TRBV9 and TRBJ1-3, with D uncertain. Germline CDR1 reads SGDLS; CDR2 reads YYNGEE. The V and J ends lost 0 bases and 6 bases respectively, with 4 bases between them. The CDR3 extends over 12 amino acids. The CDR3 loop is CASSVGANTIYF. The CDR3 coding sequence is TGTGCCAGCAGCGTAGGAGCAAACACCATATATTTT.

The gene calls are TRBV9 and TRBJ2-1, with a weak D call TRBD2 (5 bases). CDR1 SGDLS and CDR2 YYNGEE come from the germline V gene. Trimming shortened V by 4 bases and J by 0 bases, and 17 bases separated the two germline ends. The CDR3 has 17 residues. The CDR3, as DNA: TGTGCCAGCAGCTTTGGACTCCTCACCGACTCCTACAATGAGCAGTTCTTC. Translating gives CASSFGLLTDSYNEQFF.